Sequencing of this T cell receptor beta chain was carried out in a study of chemoradiotherapy in HPV16-positive cancers. The study, taken as a whole, reports: During treatment, candidate HPV-specific clones and E7-related motifs expanded in tumor. Only a couple of HPV16-positive patients supplied the functional HPV-specificity definition. For HPV16-positive patients, expanding HPV-responsive T cells associated with longer recurrence-free survival.

This CDR3 has 15 amino acids. The V gene end was trimmed by 3 bases and the J gene end by 1 base; junction bases not matched to a gene: 2. Germline lookup yields CDR1 SGHRS and CDR2 YFSETQ. Comment on this clone: Its antigen remains unknown.

The table came from immunoSEQ multiplex PCR; TCRdb's copy has only in-frame clones and leaves some out. The profile shows more than 2,000 clones, more than 70% of them singletons. The chain combines TRBV5-1 with TRBJ2-2; 8 bases are a match to TRBD1. The TCR originated in a human donor with HPV-associated anogenital cancer. Here the sequenced sample was tumor tissue, taken from a patient who underwent chemoradiotherapy. The CDR3 here is CASSSGTGNTGELFF. For the CDR3, the DNA is TGCGCCAGCAGCTCCGGGACAGGGAACACCGGGGAGCTGTTTTTT.